This note documents a single T cell receptor (beta chain) sequence. The sample contains more than one DNA sequence encoding this CDR3. A multiplex PCR was run with 60 Vbeta primers and 13 Jbeta primers. Methods used by the authors: In a later analysis, around 10 million of 75 million to 85 million unique beta chains occurred in at least two donors. Repertoires were generated with immunoSEQ multiplex PCR, while TCRdb's copy carries only in-frame clones and drops some. V, J and clone size derive from that table, while D and trimming were established from the DNA sequence. Recorded for this sample: approximately 40,000 clones. These data come from a study of cytomegalovirus exposure and HLA in healthy donors. V lost 4 bases to trimming and J lost 6 bases, with 16 bases between them. The germline V gene has CDR1 SGHRS and CDR2 YFSETQ. The CDR3 sequence is 14 residues long.

Material: PBMCs. The chain couples TRBV5-1 to TRBJ1-1, with a possible D match to TRBD1 (5 bases). This clonotype was sampled from a human donor in good health. The CDR3: CASSLLGGVAEAFF. The CDR3 nucleotides read TGCGCCAGCAGCCTGCTCGGGGGGGTCGCTGAAGCTTTCTTT.